The rows below give T cell receptor beta chains drawn from one sample of a study of blood T cells in healthy people across ages. TCRdb fed the 5' RACE reads into MiXCR, producing one record per CDR3 protein. This table holds roughly 800,000 distinct CDR3 sequences, around 34% found once. The sequencing sample was made of blood. These receptors all come from a young man in good health. The CDR3 runs from the conserved cysteine through the conserved F or W. A D gene is named only where the DNA matches it firmly. For some rows the clone size is stated as once, few or many, or as a class when expanded; others skip it.

J	V	size	D	CDR3	DNA
TRBJ1-1	TRBV27	NA	TRBD1	CASSLDRDKLNTEAFF	TGTGCCAGCAGTCTCGACAGGGATAAGTTGAACACTGAAGCTTTCTTT
TRBJ2-3	TRBV20-1	NA	NA	CSAAGGVIYTDTQYF	TGCAGTGCTGCCGGGGGCGTTATTTACACAGATACGCAGTATTTT
TRBJ2-5	TRBV20-1	many	TRBD2	CSATSGGKQETQYF	TGCAGTGCTACTAGCGGGGGGAAACAAGAGACCCAGTACTTC
TRBJ2-7	TRBV4-3	NA	NA	CASSQDPVGAYEQYF	TGCGCCAGCAGCCAAGATCCCGTGGGGGCCTACGAGCAGTACTTC
TRBJ2-5	TRBV11-2	few	NA	CASSLSTRMRKRDQETQYF	TGTGCCAGCAGCTTATCCACTAGGATGAGGAAGAGGGACCAAGAGACCCAGTACTTC
TRBJ2-7	TRBV15	few	NA	CATSTGDSYEQYF	TGTGCCACCAGCACTGGGGACTCCTACGAGCAGTACTTC
TRBJ1-2	TRBV6-2/TRBV6-3	NA	NA	CASSYTYDGYTF	TGTGCCAGCAGTTACACGTACGATGGCTACACCTTC
TRBJ2-1	TRBV5-1	NA	TRBD2	CASTPELAGDNEQFF	TGCGCCAGCACCCCCGAATTAGCGGGGGACAATGAGCAGTTCTTC
TRBJ2-7	TRBV5-1	NA	NA	CASSLAEDRAAYEQYF	TGCGCCAGCAGCTTGGCCGAGGACAGAGCCGCCTACGAGCAGTACTTC
TRBJ1-1	TRBV29-1	few	NA	CSVGRVGNTEAFF	TGCAGCGTTGGTAGGGTGGGGAACACTGAAGCTTTCTTT
TRBJ2-1	TRBV4-1	NA	TRBD2	CASSQGAGGAGNEQFF	TGCGCCAGCAGCCAAGGAGCGGGGGGGGCGGGGAATGAGCAGTTCTTC
TRBJ2-3	TRBV18	NA	TRBD1	CASSPGQGDLYSTDTQYF	TGTGCCAGCTCACCGGGACAGGGGGACCTGTATAGCACAGATACGCAGTATTTT
TRBJ2-5	TRBV7-2	NA	TRBD2	CASGGWGGNEQYF	TGTGCCAGCGGAGGATGGGGGGGGAATGAGCAGTACTTC
TRBJ2-1	TRBV4-2	few	NA	CASSQDPAGQYNEQFF	TGTGCCAGCAGCCAAGACCCCGCGGGTCAGTACAATGAGCAGTTCTTC
TRBJ1-5	TRBV20-1	NA	NA	CTATGHPNQPQHF	TGCACTGCTACGGGACACCCCAATCAGCCCCAGCATTTT
TRBJ2-1	TRBV28	NA	NA	CAGSPTGREQFF	TGTGCCGGCAGCCCTACTGGGCGTGAGCAGTTCTTC
TRBJ2-1	TRBV20-1	NA	NA	CSAKHMEGGLYNEQFF	TGCAGTGCCAAACACATGGAGGGCGGGCTGTACAATGAGCAGTTCTTC
TRBJ2-6	TRBV20-1	NA	NA	CSATGSGANVLTF	TGCAGTGCTACAGGCTCTGGGGCCAACGTCCTGACTTTC
TRBJ1-5	TRBV10-3	NA	TRBD1	CAISGQGGSQPQHF	TGTGCCATCAGCGGACAGGGAGGCAGTCAGCCCCAGCATTTT
TRBJ2-1	TRBV29-1	few	NA	CSVERGVYNEQFF	TGCAGCGTTGAAAGGGGGGTGTACAATGAGCAGTTCTTC
TRBJ2-5	TRBV9	once	TRBD2	CASSVVDGGYNEQYF	TGTGCCAGTAGCGTAGTTGACGGGGGGTACAATGAGCAGTACTTC
TRBJ2-1	TRBV5-1	many	NA	CASSLTGGLSYNEQFF	TGCGCCAGCAGCTTGACGGGGGGCCTCTCCTACAATGAGCAGTTCTTC
TRBJ1-2	TRBV6-1	NA	NA	CASSEVAGALNYGYTF	TGTGCCAGCAGTGAAGTAGCCGGGGCACTGAACTATGGCTACACCTTC
TRBJ2-3	TRBV27	once	TRBD2	CASSWTSGRSDTQYF	TGTGCCAGCAGTTGGACTAGCGGGAGATCAGATACGCAGTATTTT
TRBJ2-3	TRBV20-1	NA	NA	CSARGLQGRTDTQYF	TGCAGTGCTAGAGGCCTACAGGGCCGCACAGATACGCAGTATTTT
TRBJ1-2	TRBV28	NA	TRBD1	CANKPGGLGGYTF	TGTGCCAACAAGCCAGGGGGCTTAGGAGGCTACACCTTC
TRBJ1-2	TRBV6-2/TRBV6-3	few	NA	CASSYGRADGYTF	TGTGCCAGCAGTTACGGCAGGGCTGATGGCTACACCTTC
TRBJ1-6	TRBV10-3	NA	NA	CATGARGLDSPPHF	TGTGCCACCGGGGCAAGGGGCCTTGATTCACCCCCCCACTTT
TRBJ2-3	TRBV5-1	NA	TRBD1	CASSPLGTGSTDTQYF	TGCGCCAGCAGCCCCCTGGGGACAGGCAGCACAGATACGCAGTATTTT
TRBJ1-2	TRBV6-5	many	NA	CASTRGYGYTF	TGTGCCAGCACCAGGGGTTATGGCTACACCTTC
TRBJ2-5	TRBV20-1	NA	TRBD1	CSATKRRDRLITGEQYF	TGCAGTGCTACCAAACGCCGGGACAGGCTAATAACGGGTGAGCAGTACTTC
TRBJ2-1	TRBV20-1	NA	TRBD2	CSARVQRGTYNEQFF	TGCAGTGCTAGAGTGCAGCGGGGGACGTACAATGAGCAGTTCTTC
TRBJ2-3	TRBV14	NA	TRBD2	CASSQVWRGGSTDTQYF	TGTGCCAGCAGCCAAGTTTGGCGCGGGGGTAGCACAGATACGCAGTATTTT
TRBJ1-1	TRBV20-1	NA	NA	CSAGPTGNTEAFF	TGCAGTGCTGGACCGACAGGAAACACTGAAGCTTTCTTT
TRBJ1-1	TRBV20-1	NA	TRBD1	CSAGGHLTEAFF	TGCAGTGCAGGGGGCCACCTCACTGAAGCTTTCTTT